Listed here are 16 T cell receptor beta chains from one sample, sequenced in a study of cytomegalovirus exposure and HLA in healthy donors. The data were produced by immunoSEQ multiplex PCR, yet TCRdb's version contains in-frame clones alone and is incomplete. The sample includes fewer than 250,000 clones, approximately 80% of them seen just once. Sample: PBMCs. The receptor source for this set is a woman aged 25 to 39 in good health and CMV-seropositive.

The rearrangement uses TRBV9 and TRBJ2-6; the D is unclear. The germline V gene encodes CDR1 SGDLS and CDR2 YYNGEE. This CDR3 is built from 15 residues. The V gene lost 3 bases and the J gene lost 3 bases, with 10 bases spanning the gap. The CDR3 DNA is TGTGCCAGCAGCGATCGTGGTGTTGGGGCCAACGTCCTGACTTTC. Its protein product is CASSDRGVGANVLTF.

The DNA for the CDR3 is TGTGCCAGCAGTTACTCACAGCGGGAGGGAGATACGCAGTATTTT. Translating gives CASSYSQREGDTQYF. The rearrangement links TRBV6-6 to TRBJ2-3; 10 bases match TRBD2. Germline V gene data show CDR1 as MNHNY and CDR2 as SVGAGI (reference sequence). The CDR3 loop spans 15 amino acids. V trimming: 0 bases; J trimming: 5 bases; junction bases outside the gene matches: 2.

For this clone: One end of the junction varies from germline; a read error may be responsible. The rearrangement uses TRBV5-1 and TRBJ1-1; D is unresolved. CDR3 size: 11 residues. Germline V CDR1 and CDR2: SGHRS, YFSETQ. CDR3 loop: CASSLAGEAFF. In DNA form, the CDR3 reads TGCGCCAGCAGTTTGGCAGGTGAAGCTTTCTTT.

The CDR3 DNA is TGCGCCAGCAGCTTGGGGGCAGGAGGGGGCCGAGAGCAGTACTTC. It specifies CASSLGAGGGREQYF. The J gene is TRBJ2-7, the V gene TRBV5-1; a weak D match, TRBD1 (7 bases). Germline V gives CDR1 SGHRS, CDR2 YFSETQ. V was trimmed by 0 bases and J by 7 bases, leaving 17 bases between them. The CDR3 has 15 residues.

The V gene is TRBV7-3, the J gene TRBJ2-3; D may be TRBD1 or TRBD2 (6 bases each). Per germline, CDR1 SGHTA and CDR2 FQGTGA. V lost 2 bases and J 1 base, leaving 13 bases between the germline ends. There are 16 residues in the CDR3. The CDR3 DNA sequence: TGTGCCAGCAGCTTAGGGGGCCCGGGGGGCACAGATACGCAGTATTTT. Amino acids: CASSLGGPGGTDTQYF. Filled out from reference TRBV7-3 and TRBJ2-3, the complete variable domain reads GAGVSQTPSNKVTEKGKYVELRCDPISGHTALYWYRQSLGQGPEFLIYFQGTGAADDSGLPNDRFFAVRPEGSVSTLKIQRTERGDSAVYLCASSLGGPGGTDTQYFGPGTRLTVL.

The genes are TRBV2 and TRBJ2-7; D possibly corresponds to TRBD1 (6 bases). This CDR3 comprises 11 residues. V was shortened by 6 bases and J by 13 bases, with 16 bases between the two germline ends. Germline V lookup: CDR1 SNHLY, CDR2 FYNNEI. The CDR3 DNA sequence: TGTGCCAGCAGAGATACAGGGACCGACTACTTC. Its translation: CASRDTGTDYF. Together with reference TRBV2 and TRBJ2-7, the CDR3 gives the full variable domain: EPEVTQTPSHQVTQMGQEVILRCVPISNHLYFYWYRQILGQKVEFLVSFYNNEISEKSEIFDDQFSVERPDGSNFTLKIRSTKLEDSAMYFCASRDTGTDYFGPGTRLTVT.

The chain employs TRBV7-2 and TRBJ1-2; unclear D gene. The ends were cut back, 1 base at V and 7 bases at J, with 7 bases in the middle. This CDR3 comprises 12 residues. Germline CDR1 and CDR2: SGHTA and FQGNSA. This chain's CDR3 is CASSLDQAGYTF. CDR3 bases: TGTGCCAGCAGCTTAGATCAGGCTGGCTACACCTTC.

This chain connects TRBV28 to TRBJ2-7; D is undetermined. The V end lost 2 bases, the J end lost 0 bases, and 14 bases lay between the germline ends. The CDR3 covers 16 residues. Germline lookup yields CDR1 MDHEN and CDR2 SYDVKM. The chain's CDR3 is CASSLTAEKSSYEQYF. The CDR3 DNA reads TGTGCCAGCAGTTTAACAGCAGAAAAGAGCTCCTACGAGCAGTACTTC.

This clone was observed a few times. This chain links TRBV30 with TRBJ1-1, with D maybe TRBD1 (5 bases). V lost 0 bases and J lost 7, with 15 bases in between. Germline CDR1 GTSNPN, CDR2 SVGIG (reference sequence). The CDR3 runs to 14 residues. DNA for the CDR3: TGTGCCTGGAGTGTTCAGCAGGGAATGATTGAAGCTTTCTTT. The encoded protein is CAWSVQQGMIEAFF.

This sequence joins TRBV11-2 and TRBJ2-7, with D hard to call. This CDR3 has 15 amino acids. In germline, CDR1 is SGHAT, CDR2 FQNNGV. Trimming cost V 5 bases and J 3 bases, with 17 bases left between them. CDR3: CASSPRPGGVYEQYF. CDR3 bases: TGTGCCAGCAGCCCACGTCCGGGTGGGGTCTACGAGCAGTACTTC.

The genes are TRBV30 and TRBJ2-3; D gene ambiguous. Germline values: CDR1 GTSNPN, CDR2 SVGIG (reference sequence). V was pared by 0 bases and J by 5 bases, with 12 bases between. The CDR3 is made up of 14 amino acids. The CDR3 sequence is CAWSVPGGVDTQYF. Written as DNA, the CDR3 is TGTGCCTGGAGTGTCCCCGGTGGTGTAGATACGCAGTATTTT.

The chain joins TRBV4-1 to TRBJ1-3; D may be TRBD1 (6 bases). With 4 bases removed from V and 0 bases from J, the gap between germline ends came to 13 bases. Germline CDR1 is MGHRA and CDR2 is YSYEKL. This CDR3 has 16 amino acids. The CDR3 sequence: CASSLRDRSSGNTIYF. The CDR3 nucleotides are TGCGCCAGCAGCCTCCGCGACAGGAGCTCTGGAAACACCATATATTTT.

In its sample, this clone was seen a few times. This chain links TRBV30 with TRBJ1-1; 7 bases match TRBD1. Germline V gene data show CDR1 as GTSNPN and CDR2 as SVGIG (reference sequence). CDR3 length: 10 residues. V was pared by 5 bases and J by 7 bases, with 1 base of the junction left unmatched. The CDR3 DNA reads TGTGCCTGGGGGACAGTTGAAGCTTTCTTT. As protein: CAWGTVEAFF.

To note about this clone: The same CDR3 is also encoded by other DNA sequences in this sample. The V and J genes are TRBV18 and TRBJ1-5; no firm D call. V was cut by 4 bases and J by 5 bases, with 9 bases left in between. Germline assignment: CDR1 KGHSH and CDR2 LQKENI. This CDR3 spans 13 amino acids. CDR3 amino acids: CASSQGRDQPQHF. The CDR3 bases are TGTGCCAGCTCACAAGGAAGGGATCAGCCCCAGCATTTT.

This CDR3 reads CASSRALGETQYF. CDR3 nucleotide sequence: TGTGCCAGCAGTAGGGCGTTAGGGGAGACCCAGTACTTC. This chain connects TRBV9 to TRBJ2-5, with unresolved D. This CDR3 spans 13 amino acids. In germline, CDR1 is SGDLS, CDR2 YYNGEE. The V gene lost 5 bases and the J gene lost 5 bases, with 13 bases spanning the gap.

This clone was detected once. J is TRBJ1-5 and V is TRBV5-1; no clear D gene. Germline loops: CDR1 SGHRS, CDR2 YFSETQ. The CDR3 extends over 16 amino acids. V was clipped by 1 base and J by 6 bases, with 17 bases between them. Here the CDR3 DNA reads TGCGCCAGCAGCTTGTTACCAGAACCTATGGCTCAGCCCCAGCATTTT. It specifies CASSLLPEPMAQPQHF.